Following are 11 T cell receptor beta chains from one sample sequenced in a study of shared clonotypes between healthy human individuals. CD45RO-negative cells were positively selected for CCR7, leaving out terminally differentiated effector memory CD45RA+ cells. TCRdb's copy holds only in-frame clones and misses some; the assay was immunoSEQ multiplex PCR. The sample gives roughly 2,000,000 clones, just under 95% of which show up once; approximately 1.6% is in the top ten. The specimen was naive CD8+ T cells from PBMCs. Receptor source: a man in his late teens or twenties in good health. Some clones in this sample may be carry-over from other donors' samples.

The chain is built from TRBV27 and TRBJ2-1, with TRBD2 matching over 8 bases. The germline CDR1 and CDR2 sequences are MNHEY and SMNVEV (reference sequence). V lost 1 base and J lost 2; bases outside the gene matches: 4. The CDR3 contains 16 residues. CDR3 sequence reads: CASSLWAREAYNEQFF. CDR3 in DNA: TGTGCCAGCAGTTTATGGGCGCGGGAGGCCTACAATGAGCAGTTCTTC.

The V call is TRBV7-9, the J call TRBJ2-7; 7 bases agree with TRBD1. The V and J ends lost 5 bases and 5 bases, in that order; junction bases with no gene match: 9. The V gene's germline CDR1 is SEHNR and CDR2 FQNEAQ (reference sequence). CDR3 length: 14 residues. This CDR3 is CASSPRDRGDEQYF. The CDR3 nucleotides are TGTGCCAGCAGCCCCCGGGACAGAGGCGACGAGCAGTACTTC.

As concerns this clone: Other DNA sequences in this specimen translate into the identical CDR3. CDR3 nucleotide sequence: TGTGCCAGCAGTTTGGGACTAGCGGGACTAGATACGCAGTATTTT. It encodes CASSLGLAGLDTQYF. The rearrangement links TRBV27 to TRBJ2-3; 13 nucleotides agree with TRBD2. CDR1 and CDR2 (germline): MNHEY, SMNVEV (reference sequence). The CDR3 runs 15 residues. With 3 bases clipped from V and 5 bases from J, the junction kept 2 bases outside the gene matches.

This clone turned up a few times. The chain is built from TRBV27 and TRBJ2-7; 12 bases line up with TRBD2. Germline V lookup: CDR1 MNHEY, CDR2 SMNVEV (reference sequence). This CDR3 contains 15 residues. V lost 5 bases, J lost 6 bases, and 8 bases stayed unmatched. CDR3 protein: CASSPGLAGLGEQYF. CDR3 in DNA: TGTGCCAGCAGTCCTGGACTAGCGGGACTAGGCGAGCAGTACTTC.

The CDR3 sequence is CASSHPVTSVYEQYF. CDR3 coding DNA: TGCGCCAGCAGCCACCCCGTGACTAGCGTCTACGAGCAGTACTTC. V and J are TRBV4-1 and TRBJ2-5, with 8 positions matching TRBD2. The J call may not be correct, given that the DNA end is closer to TRBJ2-7. The germline V gene encodes CDR1 MGHRA and CDR2 YSYEKL. This CDR3 is built from 15 residues.

With regard to this clone: Other DNA sequences in the sample encode the same CDR3. The chain employs TRBV30 and TRBJ2-7; tentative D call: TRBD1 (6 bases). This CDR3 region has 12 residues. Germline V CDR1 and CDR2: GTSNPN, SVGIG (reference sequence). Deletions cut 4 bases from V and 1 base from J, with 8 bases between. CDR3 amino acids: CAWTGDSYEQYF. CDR3 sequence (DNA): TGTGCCTGGACAGGGGATTCCTACGAGCAGTACTTC.

The rearrangement links TRBV7-2 to TRBJ2-7; weak D call: TRBD2 (6 bases). CDR1 is SGHTA, CDR2 FQGNSA, per germline. V lost 5 bases to trimming and J lost 3 bases, with 14 bases between them. There are 14 residues in the CDR3. CDR3 bases: TGTGCCAGCAGCACTAGCTTGGAATTCTACGAGCAGTACTTC. This encodes CASSTSLEFYEQYF.

In this sample, this clone turned up a few times. The J gene is TRBJ1-1, the V gene TRBV29-1, with a tentative D call TRBD1 (5 bases). Germline-derived CDR1 and CDR2 are SQVTM and ANQGSEA. The CDR3 extends over 11 amino acids. Trimming took off 2 bases at V and 8 bases at J, with 9 bases between the two ends. CDR3 nucleotide sequence: TGCAGCGTTGAAACGGGACGGGAAGCTTTCTTT. Amino acid sequence: CSVETGREAFF. Full variable domain (missing parts from reference TRBV29-1 and TRBJ1-1): SAVISQKPSRDICQRGTSLTIQCQVDSQVTMMFWYRQQPGQSLTLIATANQGSEATYESGFVIDKFPISRPNLTFSTLTVSNMSPEDSSIYLCSVETGREAFFGQGTRLTVV.

The chain has TRBV5-1 and TRBJ2-7, with 9 bases matching TRBD1. This CDR3 contains 16 residues. V dropped 0 bases and J dropped 5; count of bases not matched to a gene: 9. From germline, CDR1 is SGHRS and CDR2 YFSETQ. CDR3 nucleotide sequence: TGCGCCAGCAGCTTGGATCGGACAGGGGACGGGGACGAGCAGTACTTC. It yields the protein CASSLDRTGDGDEQYF.

The V gene is TRBV6-5, the J gene TRBJ2-1; 8 nucleotides align to TRBD2. Trimming took 6 bases from V and 5 from J; bases not matched to a gene: 9. Germline V gives CDR1 MNHEY, CDR2 SVGAGI. The CDR3 extends over 15 amino acids. In nucleotides, the CDR3 is TGTGCCAGCAGGCCACCCGGGACTAGGCACAATGAGCAGTTCTTC. This codes for CASRPPGTRHNEQFF.

As regards this clone: The same CDR3 arises from other DNA sequences in this sample as well. The V call is TRBV6-5, the J call TRBJ1-1; 7 bases are shared with TRBD1. CDR3 length equals 13 residues. The V and J ends lost 5 bases and 5 bases, in that order; junction bases with no gene match: 5. CDR1 is MNHEY, CDR2 SVGAGI, per germline. This CDR3 reads CASSHRGGTEAFF. The CDR3 DNA reads TGTGCCAGCAGTCACAGGGGTGGGACTGAAGCTTTCTTT.